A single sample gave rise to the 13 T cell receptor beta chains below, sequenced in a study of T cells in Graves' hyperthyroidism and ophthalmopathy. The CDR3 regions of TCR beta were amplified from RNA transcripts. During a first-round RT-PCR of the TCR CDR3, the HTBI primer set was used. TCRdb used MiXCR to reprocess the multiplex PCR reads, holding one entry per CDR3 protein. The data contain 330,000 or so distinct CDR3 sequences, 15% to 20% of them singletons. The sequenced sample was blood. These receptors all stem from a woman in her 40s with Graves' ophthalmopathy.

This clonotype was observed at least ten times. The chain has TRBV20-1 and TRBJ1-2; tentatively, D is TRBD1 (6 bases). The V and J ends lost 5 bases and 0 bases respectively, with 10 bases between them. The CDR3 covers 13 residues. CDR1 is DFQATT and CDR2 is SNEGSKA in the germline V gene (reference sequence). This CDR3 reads CSASGHSNYGYTF. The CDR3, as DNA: TGCAGTGCTTCGGGACACTCTAACTATGGCTACACCTTC.

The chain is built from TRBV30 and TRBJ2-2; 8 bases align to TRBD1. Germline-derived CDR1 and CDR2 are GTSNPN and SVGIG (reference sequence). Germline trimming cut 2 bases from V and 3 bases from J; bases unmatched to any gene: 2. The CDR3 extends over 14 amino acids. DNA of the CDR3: TGTGCCTGGAGTACGGACAGGGACACCGGGGAGCTGTTTTTT. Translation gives CAWSTDRDTGELFF.

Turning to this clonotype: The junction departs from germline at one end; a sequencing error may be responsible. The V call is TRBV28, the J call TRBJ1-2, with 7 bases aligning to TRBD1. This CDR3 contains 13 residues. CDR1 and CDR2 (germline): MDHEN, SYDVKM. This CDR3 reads CASSPRGGYGYNF. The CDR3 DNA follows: TGTGCCAGCTCCCCCAGGGGGGGCTATGGCTACAACTTC.

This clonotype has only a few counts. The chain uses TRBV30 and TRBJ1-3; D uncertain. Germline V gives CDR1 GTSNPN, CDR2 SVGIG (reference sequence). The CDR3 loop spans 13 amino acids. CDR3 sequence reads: CAGNKGSGNTIYF. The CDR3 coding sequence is TGTGCGGGAAATAAAGGGTCCGGAAACACCATATATTTT.

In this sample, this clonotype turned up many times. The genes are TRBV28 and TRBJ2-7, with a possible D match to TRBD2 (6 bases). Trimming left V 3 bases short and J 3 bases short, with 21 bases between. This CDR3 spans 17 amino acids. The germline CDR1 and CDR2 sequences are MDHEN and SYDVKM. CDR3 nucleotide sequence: TGTGCCAGCAGTTTCCCCCCTTGGAGGTCGGGGGTCTACGAGCAGTACTTC. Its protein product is CASSFPPWRSGVYEQYF.

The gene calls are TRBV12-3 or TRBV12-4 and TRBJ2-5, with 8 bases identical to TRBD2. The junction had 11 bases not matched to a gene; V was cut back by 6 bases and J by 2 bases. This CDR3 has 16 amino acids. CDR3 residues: CASSHSTSGAQETQYF. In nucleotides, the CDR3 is TGTGCCAGCAGCCATTCAACTAGCGGAGCACAAGAGACCCAGTACTTC.

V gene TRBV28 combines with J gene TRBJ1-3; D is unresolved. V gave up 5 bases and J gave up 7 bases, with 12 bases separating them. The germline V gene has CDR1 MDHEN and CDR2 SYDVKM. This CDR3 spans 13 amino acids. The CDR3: CASSGQAWNTIYF. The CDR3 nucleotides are TGTGCCAGCAGTGGCCAGGCTTGGAACACCATATATTTT.

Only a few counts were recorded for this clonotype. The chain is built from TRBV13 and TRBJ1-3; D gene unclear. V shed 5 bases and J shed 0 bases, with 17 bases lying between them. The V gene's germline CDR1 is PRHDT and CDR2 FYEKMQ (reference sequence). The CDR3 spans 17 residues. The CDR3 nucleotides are TGTGCCAGCAGCCACGCCACCTCCTCGGACTCTGGAAACACCATATATTTT. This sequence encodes CASSHATSSDSGNTIYF.

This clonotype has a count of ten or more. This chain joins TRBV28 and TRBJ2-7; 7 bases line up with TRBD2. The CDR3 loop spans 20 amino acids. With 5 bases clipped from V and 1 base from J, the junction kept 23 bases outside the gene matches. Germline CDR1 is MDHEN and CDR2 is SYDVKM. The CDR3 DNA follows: TGTGCCAGCAGTAGGTATGGAGCTTCGGGAGGTACCTATAATTCCTACGAGCAGTACTTC. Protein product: CASSRYGASGGTYNSYEQYF.

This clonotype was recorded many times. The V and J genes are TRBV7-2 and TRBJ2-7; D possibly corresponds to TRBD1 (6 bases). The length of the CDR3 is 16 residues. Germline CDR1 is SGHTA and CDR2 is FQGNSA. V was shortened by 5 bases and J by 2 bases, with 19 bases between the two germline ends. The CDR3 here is CASSITQGLVTYEQYF. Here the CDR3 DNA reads TGTGCCAGCAGCATAACCCAGGGGTTGGTAACCTACGAGCAGTACTTC.

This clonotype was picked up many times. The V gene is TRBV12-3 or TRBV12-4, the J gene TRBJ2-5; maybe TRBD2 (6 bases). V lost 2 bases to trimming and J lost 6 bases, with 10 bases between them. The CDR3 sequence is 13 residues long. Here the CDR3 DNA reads TGTGCCAGCAGTTTACGGGGCGGGAAGACCCAGTACTTC. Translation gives CASSLRGGKTQYF.

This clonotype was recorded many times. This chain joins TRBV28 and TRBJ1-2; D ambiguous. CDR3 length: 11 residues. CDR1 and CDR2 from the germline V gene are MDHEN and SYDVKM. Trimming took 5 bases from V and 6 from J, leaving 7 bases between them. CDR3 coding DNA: TGTGCCAGCAGTCGTCAGGATGGCTACACCTTC. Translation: CASSRQDGYTF.

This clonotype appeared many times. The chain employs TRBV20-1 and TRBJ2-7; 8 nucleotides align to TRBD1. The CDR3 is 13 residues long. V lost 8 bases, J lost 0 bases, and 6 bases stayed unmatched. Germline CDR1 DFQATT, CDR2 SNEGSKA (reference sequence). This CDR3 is CSPRTGSSYEQYF. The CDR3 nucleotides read TGCAGTCCCAGGACAGGGAGCTCCTACGAGCAGTACTTC.